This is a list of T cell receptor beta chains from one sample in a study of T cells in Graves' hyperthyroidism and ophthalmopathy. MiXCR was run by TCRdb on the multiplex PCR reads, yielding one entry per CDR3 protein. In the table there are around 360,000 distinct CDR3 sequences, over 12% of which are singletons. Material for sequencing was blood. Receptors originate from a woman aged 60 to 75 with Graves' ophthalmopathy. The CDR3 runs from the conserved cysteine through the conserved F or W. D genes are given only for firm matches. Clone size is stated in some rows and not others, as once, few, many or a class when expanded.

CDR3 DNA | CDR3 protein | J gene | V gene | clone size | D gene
TGTGCCAGCAGTAAGGACGGAGCCTACGAGCAGTACTTC | CASSKDGAYEQYF | TRBJ2-7 | TRBV2 | many | .
TGTGCCAGCAGCTTAACCAGGGGGCGCGACTACGAGCAGTACTTC | CASSLTRGRDYEQYF | TRBJ2-7 | TRBV11-1 | many | TRBD1
TGTGCCAGCAGTTCGCCCCAAGAAAGTAATGAAAAACTGTTTTTT | CASSSPQESNEKLFF | TRBJ1-4 | TRBV28 | . | .
TGCAGTGCTCTCGCTCTGGGCAGGGAGGAAGGAGAGACCCAGTACTTC | CSALALGREEGETQYF | TRBJ2-5 | TRBV20-1 | many | .
TGCGCCAGCAGCTTTCGTGGCGGGAGTGCCTACAATGAGCAGTTCTTC | CASSFRGGSAYNEQFF | TRBJ2-1 | TRBV5-1 | many | TRBD2
TGTGCCAGCGGTCGAGCTAGCGGGACAGATACGCAGTATTTT | CASGRASGTDTQYF | TRBJ2-3 | TRBV6-1 | . | TRBD2
TGTGCCAGCAGCTTGGGCTATTCAGACGAGCAGTACTTC | CASSLGYSDEQYF | TRBJ2-7 | TRBV7-8 | many | .
TGTGCCATCAGTGACATCAGCTCCTACAATGAGCAGTTCTTC | CAISDISSYNEQFF | TRBJ2-1 | TRBV10-3 | many | .
TGTGCCCGCAGCCAAGCCGAGTATAGCGGGAGGGCCGGATCCTACAATGAGCAGTTCTTC | CARSQAEYSGRAGSYNEQFF | TRBJ2-1 | TRBV4-2 | . | TRBD2
TGTGCCAGCAGTGGGGACGTCGAGCAGTACTTC | CASSGDVEQYF | TRBJ2-7 | TRBV2 | many | .
TGTGCCACCAGTGGTGTAGCGGGAGTATGGAGAGGGGGAGATACGCAGTATTTT | CATSGVAGVWRGGDTQYF | TRBJ2-3 | TRBV24-1 | many | TRBD2
TGTGCCAGCAGTAAGGGACAGATGAACACTGAAGCTTTCTTT | CASSKGQMNTEAFF | TRBJ1-1 | TRBV12-3/TRBV12-4 | . | TRBD1
TGTGCCAGCAGCTTAATGGCGGGGCCGGACTACGAGCAGTACTTC | CASSLMAGPDYEQYF | TRBJ2-7 | TRBV7-3 | . | .
TGTGCCAGCAGTATACGGGGACAGCACTATGGCTACACCTTC | CASSIRGQHYGYTF | TRBJ1-2 | TRBV6-1 | many | TRBD1
TGTGCCATCAGTGAGTCGGGACTAGAGGAAGAGCAGTTCTTC | CAISESGLEEEQFF | TRBJ2-1 | TRBV10-3 | many | TRBD2
TGCGCCAGCAGCCCACTTTACACCTACGAGCAGTTCTTC | CASSPLYTYEQFF | TRBJ2-1 | TRBV4-1 | . | .
TGCAGCGTTGGGTTGAATAGCAATCAGCCCCAGCATTTT | CSVGLNSNQPQHF | TRBJ1-5 | TRBV29-1 | many | .
TGCGCCAGCAGCTGGACAGGGGGCAAGACTGGAGGTGAAAAACTGTTTTTT | CASSWTGGKTGGEKLFF | TRBJ1-4 | TRBV5-1 | few | TRBD1
TGTGCCATCAGTGACCCGTTGCAGGGGAGGTTGGAGACCCAGTACTTC | CAISDPLQGRLETQYF | TRBJ2-5 | TRBV10-3 | few | .
TGTGCCAGCTCTTCGGCACTTAACACTGAAGCTTTCTTT | CASSSALNTEAFF | TRBJ1-1 | TRBV18 | many | .
TGTGCCAGCAGCCTCGGGACTAGCGGGACCCAAGAGACCCAGTACTTC | CASSLGTSGTQETQYF | TRBJ2-5 | TRBV3-1 | many | TRBD2
TGTGCCAGCTCACCCGGACAGACAGATACGCAGTATTTT | CASSPGQTDTQYF | TRBJ2-3 | TRBV18 | many | .
TGTGCCAGCAGCTTAGGTATCGGACCTAGCACAGATACGCAGTATTTT | CASSLGIGPSTDTQYF | TRBJ2-3 | TRBV7-9 | . | .
TGTGCCAGCAGCTTAGAAGTGTTCTTGAACACCGGGGAGCTGTTTTTT | CASSLEVFLNTGELFF | TRBJ2-2 | TRBV11-2 | many | .
TGTGCCAGCCTGCCGGGACAGATCTACGAGCAGTACTTC | CASLPGQIYEQYF | TRBJ2-7 | TRBV6-1 | . | TRBD1
TGTGCCAGCAGTCCCTCGGGACAGGGGGCCTACGAGCAGTACTTC | CASSPSGQGAYEQYF | TRBJ2-7 | TRBV28 | many | TRBD1
TGCGCCAGCAGCTTAAGGACTAGCGGGAGGGCGAGCACCGGGGAGCTGTTTTTT | CASSLRTSGRASTGELFF | TRBJ2-2 | TRBV5-1 | . | TRBD2
TGCAGTATACAGGGAGGCTACACCTTC | CSIQGGYTF | TRBJ1-2 | TRBV20-1 | few | .
TGTGCCATCAGTGAGTCTGCGGGTCAGGCACCAGATACGCAGTATTTT | CAISESAGQAPDTQYF | TRBJ2-3 | TRBV10-3 | many | .
TGTGCCAGCAGTTCACAGACTGGGGTTGGCTACACCTTC | CASSSQTGVGYTF | TRBJ1-2 | TRBV28 | many | .
TGTGCCAGCAGTGAAGATCGCGGGGGGGCCTTTAATGAAAAACTGTTTTTT | CASSEDRGGAFNEKLFF | TRBJ1-4 | TRBV25-1 | few | .
TGTGCCAGCAGCTTAAGTAGATCTAGCGGGGTGAATGAGCAGTTCTTC | CASSLSRSSGVNEQFF | TRBJ2-1 | TRBV7-3 | few | TRBD2
TGTGCCAGCAGTCTCCTACTAGGCGAAGGGTTCTACGAGCAGTACTTC | CASSLLLGEGFYEQYF | TRBJ2-7 | TRBV27 | many | .
TGTGCCAGCAGCTTAGTAGGGGGGGGGCCGCGGCAGTACTTC | CASSLVGGGPRQYF | TRBJ2-7 | TRBV7-8 | . | .
TGTGCCAGCAGCCCGGGACAGATCGAAGAGACCCAGTACTTC | CASSPGQIEETQYF | TRBJ2-5 | TRBV7-2 | few | TRBD1
TGTGCCAGCAGCCGGATTGGGGGGCCTGGGGCCAACGTCCTGACTTTC | CASSRIGGPGANVLTF | TRBJ2-6 | TRBV28 | . | .
TGTGCCAGCAGCCCAGGGGGGGCTACGGTAGATACGCAGTATTTT | CASSPGGATVDTQYF | TRBJ2-3 | TRBV5-8 | few | .
TGTGCCAGCAGGAGCGGGGGGGGGGAGACCCAGTACTTC | CASRSGGGETQYF | TRBJ2-5 | TRBV12-3/TRBV12-4 | many | TRBD2
TGTGCCAGCAGTTACTCGAGTTTTAGTAGCGGCTACGAGCAGTACTTC | CASSYSSFSSGYEQYF | TRBJ2-7 | TRBV6-5 | many | .
TGCAGCGCCGGTGCGGGGGTCTCTGAAGCTTTCTTT | CSAGAGVSEAFF | TRBJ1-1 | TRBV29-1 | . | .
TGTGCCAGCAGTCTTGGGGGACATAGACATGAAAAACTGTTTTTT | CASSLGGHRHEKLFF | TRBJ1-4 | TRBV28 | many | .
TGTGCCAGCAGCAGACCGGGACAGGGTTCCGGGGAGCTGTTTTTT | CASSRPGQGSGELFF | TRBJ2-2 | TRBV7-6 | . | TRBD1
TGTGCCAGCAGCCCTTGGTGGATAAGGACTAGCGGGAGACGCACCGGGGAGCTGTTTTTT | CASSPWWIRTSGRRTGELFF | TRBJ2-2 | TRBV28 | many | TRBD2
TGCGCCAGCAGCTTGAAGTTTTTAAGCACTGAAGCTTTCTTT | CASSLKFLSTEAFF | TRBJ1-1 | TRBV5-1 | many | .
TGTGCCAGCAGTTCCCGGGACTCTGAGACCCAGTACTTC | CASSSRDSETQYF | TRBJ2-5 | TRBV28 | many | .
TGTGCCAGCAGTTTAACAGTAAACTACAATGAGCAGTTCTTC | CASSLTVNYNEQFF | TRBJ2-1 | TRBV27 | few | .